A single sample is the source of the 29 T cell receptor beta chains below, sequenced in a study of long-term antiretroviral therapy in people with HIV. Researchers ran immunoSEQ v3.0 at survey level. Clones were read by immunoSEQ multiplex PCR, and TCRdb kept only the in-frame ones, dropping some. The top ten clones hold 4.1% of a sample with some 18,000 clones, approximately 88% of them seen once. Material: unsorted PBMCs, obtained 2.1 years after starting antiretroviral therapy. The receptors were sampled from a man between 18 and 35 years old with HIV.

This clone was recorded a few times. J is TRBJ1-6 and V is TRBV6-5; D remains unclear. The CDR3 length is 14 residues. The V and J ends lost 4 bases and 11 bases respectively, with 15 bases between them. The germline V gene encodes CDR1 MNHEY and CDR2 SVGAGI. The CDR3 sequence: CASSWRPGFPPLHF. Written as DNA, the CDR3 is TGTGCCAGCAGTTGGCGTCCGGGGTTCCCACCCCTCCACTTT.

The chain couples TRBV6-6 to TRBJ2-3; D unresolved. The CDR3 contains 11 residues. V was shortened by 0 bases and J by 5 bases, with 0 bases between the two germline ends. Germline values: CDR1 MNHNY, CDR2 SVGAGI (reference sequence). The CDR3 sequence is CASSYSDTQYF. CDR3 in DNA: TGTGCCAGCAGTTACTCAGATACGCAGTATTTT.

This chain joins TRBV9 and TRBJ1-4; 7 nucleotides align to TRBD1. Germline V CDR1 and CDR2: SGDLS, YYNGEE. V trimming: 3 bases; J trimming: 4 bases; junction bases outside the gene matches: 6. CDR3 length: 15 amino acids. CDR3 loop: CASSGTGVLNEKLFF. The DNA for the CDR3 is TGTGCCAGCAGCGGAACAGGGGTGCTTAATGAAAAACTGTTTTTT.

The chain combines TRBV15 with TRBJ1-6; D remains unclear. Trimming took 4 bases from V and 3 from J, leaving 10 bases between them. Per germline, CDR1 LNHNV and CDR2 YYDKDF (reference sequence). The CDR3 has 15 residues. CDR3 in amino acids: CATSTGVLYNSPLHF. For the CDR3, the DNA is TGTGCCACCAGCACGGGAGTCCTCTATAATTCACCCCTCCACTTT.

The chain joins TRBV19 to TRBJ2-7, with TRBD2 as a possible D gene (6 bases). V was cut by 4 bases and J by 0 bases, with 13 bases left in between. The CDR3 length is 15 residues. Germline CDR1 reads LNHDA; CDR2 reads SQIVND (reference sequence). The CDR3 region is CASSKDGGSSYEQYF. DNA for the CDR3: TGTGCCAGTAGTAAGGACGGAGGGAGCTCCTACGAGCAGTACTTC.

The chain is built from TRBV6-1 and TRBJ1-2; no reliable D call. With 0 bases removed from V and 5 bases from J, the gap between germline ends came to 7 bases. The length of the CDR3 is 13 residues. The germline V gene has CDR1 MNHNS and CDR2 SASEGT. This chain's CDR3 is CASSEAPGYGYTF. The CDR3 DNA is TGTGCCAGCAGTGAAGCGCCTGGGTATGGCTACACCTTC.

V usage is TRBV9 and J usage is TRBJ2-7, with a weak D call TRBD1 (6 bases). This CDR3 contains 14 residues. The germline gives CDR1 SGDLS, CDR2 YYNGEE. V was trimmed by 1 base and J by 3 bases, leaving 11 bases between them. The CDR3 sequence: CASSVQGQDYEQYF. CDR3 in DNA: TGTGCCAGCAGCGTACAGGGACAAGACTACGAGCAGTACTTC. The full variable domain, in which reference TRBV9 and TRBJ2-7 provide the parts outside the CDR3, is DSGVTQTPKHLITATGQRVTLRCSPRSGDLSVYWYQQSLDQGLQFLIQYYNGEERAKGNILERFSAQQFPDLHSELNLSSLELGDSALYFCASSVQGQDYEQYFGPGTRLTVT.

This chain connects TRBV9 to TRBJ2-2; 10 nucleotides match TRBD2. The CDR3 loop spans 16 amino acids. V lost 4 bases, J lost 3 bases, and 6 bases stayed unmatched. The germline CDR1 and CDR2 sequences are SGDLS and YYNGEE. The CDR3 loop reads CASSPRTSGDTGELFF. The CDR3, as DNA: TGTGCCAGCAGCCCGAGGACTAGCGGAGACACCGGGGAGCTGTTTTTT. The complete variable domain, with remaining parts taken from reference TRBV9 and TRBJ2-2, reads DSGVTQTPKHLITATGQRVTLRCSPRSGDLSVYWYQQSLDQGLQFLIQYYNGEERAKGNILERFSAQQFPDLHSELNLSSLELGDSALYFCASSPRTSGDTGELFFGEGSRLTVL.

The rearrangement uses TRBV4-2 and TRBJ1-4; no clear D. Germline CDR1 is LGHNA and CDR2 is YNFKEQ. V was shortened by 4 bases and J by 7 bases, with 16 bases between the two germline ends. The CDR3 runs to 15 residues. The CDR3 bases are TGTGCCAGCAGCCGGGAGGCCGGGGTCCGTGAAAAACTGTTTTTT. Encoded protein: CASSREAGVREKLFF.

This chain links TRBV7-6 with TRBJ1-5, with 8 bases aligning to TRBD1. Germline V gene data show CDR1 as SGHVS and CDR2 as FNYEAQ. Losses at the gene ends were 1 base for V and 2 bases for J; bases not matched to a gene: 4. The length of the CDR3 is 16 residues. The CDR3 region has the DNA TGTGCCAGCAGCTTAGGGACAGGGCGCGGCAATCAGCCCCAGCATTTT. Translation gives CASSLGTGRGNQPQHF. Combining the CDR3 with reference TRBV7-6 and TRBJ1-5 gives the whole variable domain GAGVSQSPRYKVTKRGQDVALRCDPISGHVSLYWYRQALGQGPEFLTYFNYEAQQDKSGLPNDRFSAERPEGSISTLTIQRTEQRDSAMYRCASSLGTGRGNQPQHFGDGTRLSIL.

The chain couples TRBV19 to TRBJ2-2; no definite D call. Trimming pared 7 bases from V and 7 bases from J, leaving 7 bases between. The CDR3 contains 11 residues. The germline V gene encodes CDR1 LNHDA and CDR2 SQIVND (reference sequence). This CDR3 reads CASTDDGELFF. The CDR3 DNA reads as TGTGCCAGTACCGACGACGGGGAGCTGTTTTTT.

The chain recombines TRBV5-6 with TRBJ1-5, with 11 bases identical to TRBD1. The CDR3 totals 17 residues. V shed 0 bases and J 4 bases; nucleotides not matched to a gene: 6. The germline CDR1 and CDR2 sequences are SGHDT and YYEEEE. DNA of the CDR3: TGTGCCAGCAGCTTGGTTGGGGGACAGGGGGGGAATCAGCCCCAGCATTTT. Protein product: CASSLVGGQGGNQPQHF.

This chain uses TRBV7-9 with TRBJ2-7, with D possibly matching TRBD1 (5 bases). V lost 0 bases and J lost 1, with 10 bases in between. CDR1 SEHNR and CDR2 FQNEAQ come from the germline V gene (reference sequence). The CDR3 loop spans 15 amino acids. The CDR3 loop is CASSLAGVRSYEQYF. DNA of the CDR3: TGTGCCAGCAGCTTAGCAGGGGTACGTTCCTACGAGCAGTACTTC. Filled out from reference TRBV7-9 and TRBJ2-7, the complete variable domain reads DTGVSQNPRHKITKRGQNVTFRCDPISEHNRLYWYRQTLGQGPEFLTYFQNEAQLEKSRLLSDRFSAERPKGSFSTLEIQRTEQGDSAMYLCASSLAGVRSYEQYFGPGTRLTVT.

This clone was detected a few times. J is TRBJ2-7 and V is TRBV4-2; no clear D gene. V lost 2 bases, J lost 3 bases, and 11 bases lay in between. Germline V gene sequence: CDR1 LGHNA, CDR2 YNFKEQ. This CDR3 is 14 amino acids long. The chain's CDR3 is CASSQFLGNYEQYF. The CDR3 bases are TGTGCCAGCAGCCAATTTCTGGGGAACTACGAGCAGTACTTC.

The J gene is TRBJ2-1, the V gene TRBV7-9; tentatively, D is TRBD2 (7 bases). Between the trimmed V and J ends, which lost 0 bases and 12 bases, there was a span of 12 bases. The CDR3 has 13 residues. Germline CDR1 is SEHNR and CDR2 is FQNEAQ (reference sequence). The CDR3 DNA reads as TGTGCCAGCAGCTTAGCGGGGGGGCTCCGGCAGTTCTTC. It is translated as CASSLAGGLRQFF.

The gene calls are TRBV2 and TRBJ2-6; 8 nucleotides match TRBD1. With 6 bases clipped from V and 4 bases from J, the junction kept 5 bases outside the gene matches. Germline CDR1 and CDR2: SNHLY and FYNNEI. The CDR3 is 15 residues long. The DNA of the CDR3 is TGTGCCAGCAGGGACAGGGTTGCGGGGGCCAACGTCCTGACTTTC. Translation: CASRDRVAGANVLTF.

The chain has TRBV15 and TRBJ2-7, with 7 bases aligning to TRBD2. CDR3 length: 14 residues. The V segment lost 1 base and the J segment 5 bases; nucleotides outside the gene matches: 5. Germline CDR1 LNHNV, CDR2 YYDKDF (reference sequence). The CDR3 DNA follows: TGTGCCACCAGCAGAGGACTAGCTGCTGACGAGCAGTACTTC. This encodes CATSRGLAADEQYF. The entire variable domain, with the rest obtained from reference TRBV15 and TRBJ2-7, is as follows: DAMVIQNPRYQVTQFGKPVTLSCSQTLNHNVMYWYQQKSSQAPKLLFHYYDKDFNNEADTPDNFQSRRPNTSFCFLDIRSPGLGDTAMYLCATSRGLAADEQYFGPGTRLTVT.

The rearrangement uses TRBV6-4 and TRBJ1-1; 7 nucleotides agree with TRBD1. V was clipped by 4 bases and J by 0 bases; unmatched bases: 11. This CDR3 region has 17 residues. Germline V gene data show CDR1 as MRHNA and CDR2 as SNTAGT. The CDR3 sequence: CASSGSRRGFMNTEAFF. For the CDR3, the DNA is TGTGCCAGCAGTGGATCCCGCAGGGGGTTTATGAACACTGAAGCTTTCTTT.

The rearrangement joins TRBV2 to TRBJ2-7; D ambiguous. The CDR3 consists of 12 residues. Trimming removed 5 bases from V and 3 bases from J, with 8 bases in between. Per the germline V gene, CDR1 is SNHLY and CDR2 is FYNNEI. The CDR3 region has the DNA TGTGCCAGCAGTACAAACAGCTACGAGCAGTACTTC. Translation gives CASSTNSYEQYF.

The chain has TRBV7-2 and TRBJ1-4; D unresolved. The germline V gene has CDR1 SGHTA and CDR2 FQGNSA. The CDR3 length is 17 residues. Trimming took 5 bases from V and 8 from J, leaving 24 bases between them. This CDR3 reads CASSPPITVPGWEKLFF. The CDR3 DNA is TGTGCCAGCAGCCCCCCCATAACTGTCCCGGGTTGGGAAAAACTGTTTTTT.

J is TRBJ1-1 and V is TRBV18; unclear D gene. CDR1 is KGHSH and CDR2 is LQKENI in the germline V gene. The V end lost 0 bases, the J end lost 1 base, and 9 bases lay between the germline ends. This CDR3 comprises 15 residues. CDR3: CASSPPAGENTEAFF. The CDR3 DNA is TGTGCCAGCTCACCACCGGCAGGAGAGAACACTGAAGCTTTCTTT.

CDR3 amino acids: CASSHLGQSYNEQFF. DNA of the CDR3: TGCGCCAGCAGTCACCTGGGACAGTCTTACAATGAGCAGTTCTTC. V usage is TRBV23-1 and J usage is TRBJ2-1; TRBD1 aligns across 7 bases. TRBV23-1 is an ORF; its function is uncertain. Losses at the gene ends were 3 bases for V and 4 bases for J; bases not matched to a gene: 6. This CDR3 is 15 amino acids long.

The chain couples TRBV9 to TRBJ1-1, with D uncertain. Germline CDR1 SGDLS, CDR2 YYNGEE. The CDR3 contains 14 residues. Trimming shortened V by 3 bases and J by 6 bases, and 15 bases separated the two germline ends. The DNA for the CDR3 is TGTGCCAGCAGCGCCGTTCGGCTTGGGGCTGAAGCTTTCTTT. Amino acids: CASSAVRLGAEAFF. The full variable domain, completed using reference TRBV9 and TRBJ1-1, is DSGVTQTPKHLITATGQRVTLRCSPRSGDLSVYWYQQSLDQGLQFLIQYYNGEERAKGNILERFSAQQFPDLHSELNLSSLELGDSALYFCASSAVRLGAEAFFGQGTRLTVV.

CDR3 coding DNA: TGTGCCAGCAAGAGGGGCGGGAATCAGCCCCAGCATTTT. This gives the protein CASKRGGNQPQHF. The chain is built from TRBV6-1 and TRBJ1-5; D might be TRBD1 (5 bases). This CDR3 is built from 13 residues. Germline values: CDR1 MNHNS, CDR2 SASEGT. V shed 7 bases and J shed 4 bases, with 11 bases lying between them.

This clone turned up a few times. The J gene is TRBJ2-6, the V gene TRBV7-9; weak D call: TRBD1 (5 bases). V was trimmed by 8 bases and J by 4 bases, leaving 12 bases between them. Germline assignment: CDR1 SEHNR and CDR2 FQNEAQ (reference sequence). CDR3 size: 14 residues. CDR3 sequence reads: CASSSGPGANVLTF. Written as DNA, the CDR3 is TGTGCCAGCTCCTCAGGGCCCGGGGCCAACGTCCTGACTTTC.

V usage is TRBV19 and J usage is TRBJ2-5; a weak D match, TRBD1 (5 bases). The germline V and J ends were trimmed by 3 bases and 5 bases, with 10 bases remaining between them. The germline gives CDR1 LNHDA, CDR2 SQIVND (reference sequence). The CDR3 length is 13 residues. Here the CDR3 reads CASSMGLGETQYF. CDR3 in DNA: TGTGCCAGTAGTATGGGGCTAGGGGAGACCCAGTACTTC.

The rearrangement joins TRBV21-1 to TRBJ2-3; TRBD2 reflects the table's D call only, with no check against the DNA. TRBV21-1 is reported as a pseudogene. The CDR3 consists of 20 residues. CDR3 residues: CASSKRWAVKGGVKTDTQYF. The CDR3 bases are TGTGCCAGCAGCAAAAGATGGGCGGTTAAGGGGGGGGTTAAAACAGATACGCAGTATTTT.

This clone has just a few counts. The chain recombines TRBV5-1 with TRBJ2-2; D is unclear. V was clipped by 9 bases and J by 0 bases, with 12 bases between them. CDR1 is SGHRS, CDR2 YFSETQ, per germline. CDR3 length: 14 amino acids. The DNA of the CDR3 is TGCGCCACCTCACAGTCCCCGAACACCGGGGAGCTGTTTTTT. Its protein product is CATSQSPNTGELFF.

The chain uses TRBV7-2 and TRBJ1-3; tentative D call: TRBD1 (5 bases). This CDR3 has 17 amino acids. Germline lookup yields CDR1 SGHTA and CDR2 FQGNSA. V was cut by 2 bases and J by 2 bases, with 16 bases left in between. CDR3 amino acids: CASSLMWDGPAGNTIYF. CDR3 coding DNA: TGTGCCAGCAGCTTAATGTGGGACGGGCCGGCTGGAAACACCATATATTTT.